This TCR beta chain was sequenced for a study of T cells in Graves' hyperthyroidism and ophthalmopathy. Template material for amplifying TCR beta CDR3 regions consisted of RNA transcripts. Primed by the HTBI set, a first-round RT-PCR was run on the TCR CDR3. One entry per CDR3 protein, called by TCRdb with MiXCR from the multiplex PCR reads. The table includes some 600,000 distinct CDR3 sequences, about half detected once. The trim removed 8 bases at V and 5 bases at J, leaving 16 bases unmatched. The CDR3 length is 15 residues. Germline V gene sequence: CDR1 SQVTM, CDR2 ANQGSEA. The receptor was derived from a woman under 30 with Graves' hyperthyroidism. The sequenced material came from peripheral blood or thyroid tissue (not recorded which). The V and J genes are TRBV29-1 and TRBJ1-1, with 8 bases fitting TRBD1. The CDR3 spells CSILTGDGEETEAFF. The CDR3, as DNA: TGCAGCATCCTGACAGGGGATGGGGAGGAGACTGAAGCTTTCTTT.